This is a list of T cell receptor beta chains from one sample in a study of T cells after yellow fever vaccination. TCRdb re-analysed the 5' RACE reads in MiXCR, keeping a single row per CDR3 protein. The repertoire holds around 590,000 distinct CDR3 sequences, with roughly an eighth as singletons. Sequencing used PBMCs, obtained on the day of the yellow fever booster vaccination. These receptors originate from a man under 40 who received the YFV17D yellow fever vaccine. CDR3s include the opening cysteine and the closing phenylalanine or tryptophan. Fields, in order: D gene, V gene, clone size, J gene, CDR3 protein, CDR3 DNA. The D gene is left open where the match is weak. Only some rows state a clone size, as once, few, many or a class for expanded clones.

TRBD2,TRBV10-3,.,TRBJ2-1,CAISESSSGGSEQFF,TGTGCCATCAGTGAGTCTTCTAGCGGGGGATCTGAGCAGTTCTTC
TRBD1,TRBV11-2,.,TRBJ2-1,CASSKDRGRTGGFNEQFF,TGTGCCAGCAGCAAGGACAGGGGGCGGACGGGAGGCTTCAATGAGCAGTTCTTC
TRBD1,TRBV7-9,few,TRBJ2-5,CASSNSRDSQETQYF,TGTGCCAGCAGCAACTCCCGGGACAGCCAAGAGACCCAGTACTTC
TRBD2,TRBV20-1,.,TRBJ2-7,CSARDITSGRQREQYF,TGCAGTGCTAGAGATATAACTAGCGGGAGGCAACGCGAGCAGTACTTC
.,TRBV30,few,TRBJ2-4,CAWSQGGNIQYF,TGTGCCTGGAGCCAGGGGGGAAACATTCAGTACTTC
TRBD1,TRBV2,few,TRBJ2-7,CASSDPTGARYEQYF,TGTGCCAGCAGTGATCCGACAGGGGCCCGCTACGAGCAGTACTTC
.,TRBV9,few,TRBJ2-1,CASSVGGRPTNNEQFF,TGTGCCAGCAGCGTAGGTGGTAGGCCCACTAACAATGAGCAGTTCTTC
TRBD1,TRBV20-1,few,TRBJ2-1,CSARFGTVYNEQFF,TGCAGTGCTAGGTTCGGGACAGTCTACAATGAGCAGTTCTTC
.,TRBV12-3/TRBV12-4,few,TRBJ2-3,CASSLTRADTQYF,TGTGCCAGCAGTTTAACGAGGGCAGATACGCAGTATTTT
.,TRBV12-3/TRBV12-4,.,TRBJ2-1,CASTPGVRRGNEQFF,TGTGCCAGCACCCCGGGAGTCAGAAGAGGCAATGAGCAGTTCTTC
TRBD1,TRBV4-3,.,TRBJ2-1,CASSYRDRGYEQFF,TGCGCCAGCAGCTACCGGGACAGGGGATACGAGCAGTTCTTC
.,TRBV20-1,many,TRBJ1-1,CSARGGGNTEAFF,TGCAGTGCTAGGGGGGGTGGGAACACTGAAGCTTTCTTT
TRBD1,TRBV28,.,TRBJ1-5,CASSAEEGAVGQPQHF,TGTGCCAGCAGTGCCGAAGAGGGGGCGGTAGGTCAGCCCCAGCATTTT
.,TRBV19,few,TRBJ2-1,CASSIDRNEQFF,TGTGCCAGTAGTATTGACAGGAATGAGCAGTTCTTC